This passage covers 8 T cell receptor beta chains from one sample sequenced in a study of control samples from healthy donors and cancer patients (dated by TCRdb to the early 2020s). Preparation of the library involved the immunoSEQ multiplex PCR assay. The table was pulled from immuneACCESS by TCRdb, which kept in-frame rearrangements only. Such tables lose some clones; where checked, under half of the loss comes from unresolved V genes, and the rest has no known cause. The sample table lists 120,000 to 150,000 clones, around 90% of them with a count of one. The ten largest clones capture approximately 11% of the sample. The sample consisted of blood. The receptors originated from a man aged 25 to 40 in good health.

This clone was seen just once. This chain connects TRBV2 to TRBJ1-1, with 7 bases that match TRBD1. This CDR3 region has 13 residues. Germline V gives CDR1 SNHLY, CDR2 FYNNEI. V shed 7 bases and J 1 base; nucleotides not matched to a gene: 3. This CDR3 reads CASMGQRNTEAFF. Written as DNA, the CDR3 is TGTGCCAGCATGGGACAGCGGAACACTGAAGCTTTCTTT.

The rearrangement links TRBV7-8 to TRBJ2-7; the D gene is possibly TRBD2 (5 bases). V was cut by 5 bases and J by 0 bases, with 17 bases left in between. Germline V gene sequence: CDR1 SGHVS, CDR2 FQNEAQ. CDR3 size: 16 residues. CDR3 region: CASSPGRRLSSYEQYF. For the CDR3, the DNA is TGTGCCAGCAGCCCAGGACGGAGACTAAGCTCCTACGAGCAGTACTTC.

The chain uses TRBV28 and TRBJ1-2; TRBD1 aligns across 8 bases. Germline V gene sequence: CDR1 MDHEN, CDR2 SYDVKM. The junction had 2 bases not matched to a gene; V was cut back by 0 bases and J by 2 bases. The CDR3 runs 15 residues. The CDR3 nucleotides read TGTGCCAGCAGTTTATGGGGACAGGTCAACTATGGCTACACCTTC. Its protein is CASSLWGQVNYGYTF.

V gene TRBV28 combines with J gene TRBJ1-5; 9 bases are a match to TRBD1. This CDR3 spans 16 amino acids. Trimming removed 4 bases from V and 5 bases from J; junction bases left unmatched: 9. Germline CDR1 is MDHEN and CDR2 is SYDVKM. The CDR3 DNA sequence: TGTGCCAGCAGTTCGACAGGGGGGCTTTGGTATCAGCCCCAGCATTTT. Protein product: CASSSTGGLWYQPQHF.

V and J are TRBV18 and TRBJ1-4; D is ambiguous. Germline CDR1 reads KGHSH; CDR2 reads LQKENI. The CDR3 covers 18 residues. Trimming pared 3 bases from V and 0 bases from J, leaving 17 bases between. CDR3 residues: CASSPSVWQASTNEKLFF. The CDR3 nucleotides read TGTGCCAGCTCACCTAGCGTCTGGCAGGCGTCAACTAATGAAAAACTGTTTTTT.

The V and J genes are TRBV4-3 and TRBJ1-1; no firm D call. V was clipped by 0 bases and J by 3 bases, with 8 bases between them. From germline, CDR1 is LGHNA and CDR2 YSLEER. CDR3 length equals 14 residues. The CDR3 loop reads CASSQELSDTEAFF. CDR3 DNA: TGCGCCAGCAGCCAAGAATTGTCGGACACTGAAGCTTTCTTT.

V and J are TRBV25-1 and TRBJ2-3; 7 bases map to TRBD1. The V and J ends lost 2 bases and 2 bases, in that order; junction bases with no gene match: 4. This CDR3 has 15 amino acids. Germline V lookup: CDR1 MGHDK, CDR2 SYGVNS. CDR3 sequence reads: CASSEPDRATDTQYF. The CDR3 DNA sequence: TGTGCCAGCAGTGAACCCGACAGGGCCACAGATACGCAGTATTTT.

The V and J genes are TRBV13 and TRBJ2-5; D is unclear. CDR1 and CDR2 from the germline V gene are PRHDT and FYEKMQ (reference sequence). CDR3 length: 15 residues. Trimming took 4 bases from V and 2 from J, leaving 14 bases between them. CDR3 protein: CASSSSGGSQETQYF. The DNA of the CDR3 is TGTGCCAGCAGCTCCTCCGGTGGCTCTCAAGAGACCCAGTACTTC.